This T cell receptor beta chain derives from a study of technical replicates of blood from a few donors. CDR3 length: 15 residues. Per the germline V gene, CDR1 is SGHRS and CDR2 is YFSETQ. J lost 5 bases, V lost 4 bases, and 5 bases had no gene match. Assay: immunoSEQ multiplex PCR; the TCRdb copy retains only in-frame clones and omits some. The sample lists about 15,000 clones; about four fifths were seen once. The receptor comes from a human donor in good health. Some clones in this sample may be carry-over from other donors' samples. The chain joins TRBV5-1 to TRBJ2-5; TRBD2 matches at 13 bases. The sample was PBMCs. The DNA for the CDR3 is TGCGCCAGCAGCCCGCGGACTAGCGGGAGCGAGACCCAGTACTTC. Protein sequence: CASSPRTSGSETQYF.